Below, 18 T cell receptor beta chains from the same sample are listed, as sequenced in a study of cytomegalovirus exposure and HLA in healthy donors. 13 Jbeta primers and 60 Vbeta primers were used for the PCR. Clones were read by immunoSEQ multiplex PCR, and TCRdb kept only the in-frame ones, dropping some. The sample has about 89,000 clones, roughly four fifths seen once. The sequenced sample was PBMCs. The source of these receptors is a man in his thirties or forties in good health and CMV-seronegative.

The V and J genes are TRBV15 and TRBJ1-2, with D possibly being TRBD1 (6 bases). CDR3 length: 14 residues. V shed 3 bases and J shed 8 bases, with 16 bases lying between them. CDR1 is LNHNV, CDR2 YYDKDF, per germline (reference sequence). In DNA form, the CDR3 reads TGTGCCACCAGCAGGTACAGGGCCCCCAAGGGCTACACCTTC. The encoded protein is CATSRYRAPKGYTF.

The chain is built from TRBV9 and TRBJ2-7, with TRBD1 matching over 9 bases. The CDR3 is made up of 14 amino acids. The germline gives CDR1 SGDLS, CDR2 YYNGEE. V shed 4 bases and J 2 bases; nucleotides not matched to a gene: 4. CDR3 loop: CASSPQGATYEQYF. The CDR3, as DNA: TGTGCCAGCAGCCCACAGGGGGCTACCTACGAGCAGTACTTC.

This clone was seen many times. This CDR3 is CASSKRDGQPQHF. Written as DNA, the CDR3 is TGTGCCAGCAGTAAGCGGGACGGACAGCCCCAGCATTTT. The chain recombines TRBV6-5 with TRBJ1-5, with a tentative D call TRBD1 (5 bases). Deletions cut 5 bases from V and 7 bases from J, with 12 bases between. Germline CDR1 is MNHEY and CDR2 is SVGAGI. CDR3 size: 13 residues.

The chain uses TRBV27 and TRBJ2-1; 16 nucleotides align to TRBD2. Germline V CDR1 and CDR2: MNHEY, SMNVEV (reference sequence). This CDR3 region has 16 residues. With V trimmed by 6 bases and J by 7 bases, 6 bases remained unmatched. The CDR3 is CASRGLAGGRVNEQFF. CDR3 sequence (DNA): TGTGCCAGCAGGGGACTAGCGGGGGGGCGGGTGAATGAGCAGTTCTTC.

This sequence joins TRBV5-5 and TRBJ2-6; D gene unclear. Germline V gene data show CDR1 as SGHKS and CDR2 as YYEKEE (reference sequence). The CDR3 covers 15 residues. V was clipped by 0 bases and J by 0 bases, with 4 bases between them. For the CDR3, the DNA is TGTGCCAGCAGCTTGGATCTCTCTGGGGCCAACGTCCTGACTTTC. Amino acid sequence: CASSLDLSGANVLTF.

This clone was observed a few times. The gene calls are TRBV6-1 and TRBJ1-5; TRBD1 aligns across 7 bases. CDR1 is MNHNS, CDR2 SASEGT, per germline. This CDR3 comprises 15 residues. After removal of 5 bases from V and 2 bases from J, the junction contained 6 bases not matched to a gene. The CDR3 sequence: CASSNRQGGNQPQHF. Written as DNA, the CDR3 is TGTGCCAGCAGTAATAGACAGGGAGGCAATCAGCCCCAGCATTTT.

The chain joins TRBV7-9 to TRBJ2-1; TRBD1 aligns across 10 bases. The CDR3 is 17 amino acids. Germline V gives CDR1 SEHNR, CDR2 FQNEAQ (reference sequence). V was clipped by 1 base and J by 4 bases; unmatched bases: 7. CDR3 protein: CASSLVWGQGIYNEQFF. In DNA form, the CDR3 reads TGTGCCAGCAGCTTAGTTTGGGGACAGGGGATTTACAATGAGCAGTTCTTC.

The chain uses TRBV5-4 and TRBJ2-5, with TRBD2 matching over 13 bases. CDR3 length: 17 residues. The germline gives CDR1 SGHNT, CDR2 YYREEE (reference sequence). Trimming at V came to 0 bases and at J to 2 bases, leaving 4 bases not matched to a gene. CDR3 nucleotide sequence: TGTGCCAGCAGCTTGGGACTAGCGGGAGGAAGGCAAGAGACCCAGTACTTC. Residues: CASSLGLAGGRQETQYF.

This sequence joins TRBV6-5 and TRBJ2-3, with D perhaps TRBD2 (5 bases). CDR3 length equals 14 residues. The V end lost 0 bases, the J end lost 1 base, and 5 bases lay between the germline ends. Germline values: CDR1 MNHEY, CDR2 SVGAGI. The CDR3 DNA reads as TGTGCCAGCAGTTACTCCGGGGGCACAGATACGCAGTATTTT. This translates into CASSYSGGTDTQYF.

The chain's CDR3 is CASSIRGTFNQPQHF. The CDR3 DNA reads as TGTGCCAGTAGTATAAGGGGGACCTTCAATCAGCCCCAGCATTTT. The rearrangement joins TRBV19 to TRBJ1-5; possible D gene TRBD1, 6 bases. V shed 2 bases and J shed 3 bases, with 11 bases lying between them. The CDR3 covers 15 residues. The germline V gene encodes CDR1 LNHDA and CDR2 SQIVND (reference sequence).

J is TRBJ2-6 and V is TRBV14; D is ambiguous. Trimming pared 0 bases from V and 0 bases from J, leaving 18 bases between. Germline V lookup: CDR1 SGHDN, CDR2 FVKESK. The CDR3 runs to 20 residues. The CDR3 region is CASSQDGLDWRSSGANVLTF. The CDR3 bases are TGTGCCAGCAGCCAAGATGGCCTCGATTGGAGAAGCTCTGGGGCCAACGTCCTGACTTTC.

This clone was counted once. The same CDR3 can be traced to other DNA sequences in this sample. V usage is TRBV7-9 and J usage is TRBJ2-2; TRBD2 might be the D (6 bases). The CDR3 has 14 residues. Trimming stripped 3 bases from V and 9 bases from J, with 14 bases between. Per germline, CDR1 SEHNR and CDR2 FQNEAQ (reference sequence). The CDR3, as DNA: TGTGCCAGCAGCTTCGAGACCGGGAGCCGGGAGCTGTTTTTT. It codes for CASSFETGSRELFF. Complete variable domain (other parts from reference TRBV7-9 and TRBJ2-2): DTGVSQNPRHKITKRGQNVTFRCDPISEHNRLYWYRQTLGQGPEFLTYFQNEAQLEKSRLLSDRFSAERPKGSFSTLEIQRTEQGDSAMYLCASSFETGSRELFFGEGSRLTVL.

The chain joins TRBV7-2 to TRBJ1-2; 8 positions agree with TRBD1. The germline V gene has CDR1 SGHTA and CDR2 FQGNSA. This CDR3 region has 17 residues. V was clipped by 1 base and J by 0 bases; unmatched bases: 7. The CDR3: CASSLGGQGRTNYGYTF. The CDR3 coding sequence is TGTGCCAGCAGCTTAGGAGGACAGGGAAGAACTAACTATGGCTACACCTTC.

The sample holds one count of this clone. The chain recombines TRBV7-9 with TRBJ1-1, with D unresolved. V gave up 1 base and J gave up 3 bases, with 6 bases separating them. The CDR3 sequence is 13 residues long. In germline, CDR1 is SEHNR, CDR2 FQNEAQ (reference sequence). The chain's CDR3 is CASSLVEDTEAFF. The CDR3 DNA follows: TGTGCCAGCAGCTTAGTAGAAGACACTGAAGCTTTCTTT.

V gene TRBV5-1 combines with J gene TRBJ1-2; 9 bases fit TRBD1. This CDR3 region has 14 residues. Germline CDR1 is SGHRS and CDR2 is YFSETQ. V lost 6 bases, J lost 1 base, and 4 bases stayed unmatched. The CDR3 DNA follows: TGCGCCAGCAACCCGACAGGGGGTAACTATGGCTACACCTTC. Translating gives CASNPTGGNYGYTF.

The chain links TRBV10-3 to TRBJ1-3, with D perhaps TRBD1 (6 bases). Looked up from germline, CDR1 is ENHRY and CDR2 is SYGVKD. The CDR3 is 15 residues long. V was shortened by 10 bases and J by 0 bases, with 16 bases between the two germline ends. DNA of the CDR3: TGTGCCACAGGACAGAGATCGAGCTCTGGAAACACCATATATTTT. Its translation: CATGQRSSSGNTIYF.

DNA of the CDR3: TGTGCCAGCAGCTCGCTGGGGGCTGATAATGAAAAACTGTTTTTT. As protein: CASSSLGADNEKLFF. J is TRBJ1-4 and V is TRBV5-8, with D tentatively TRBD1 (6 bases). This CDR3 has 15 amino acids. Trimming shortened V by 3 bases and J by 4 bases, and 13 bases separated the two germline ends. CDR1 and CDR2 (germline): SGHTS, YDEGEE.

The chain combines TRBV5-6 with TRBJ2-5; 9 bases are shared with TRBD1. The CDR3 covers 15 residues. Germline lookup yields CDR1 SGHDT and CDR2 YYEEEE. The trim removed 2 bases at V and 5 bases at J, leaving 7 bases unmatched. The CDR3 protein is CASSLRSGTGETQYF. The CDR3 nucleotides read TGTGCCAGCAGCTTAAGATCCGGGACAGGGGAGACCCAGTACTTC.